These T cell receptor beta chains were read from a single sample in a study of T-cell memory formation after mild COVID-19. TCRdb reprocessed the 5' RACE reads with MiXCR, giving one entry per CDR3 protein. The sample lists 30,000 to 35,000 distinct CDR3 sequences; roughly 7.2% were seen once. The specimen was PBMCs or a T cell subset sorted from them (not recorded which). The receptors were gathered from a man between 18 and 29 years old who had mild COVID-19 (a few samples of this study predate the infection). Cell type and time point are not known. The CDR3 runs from the conserved cysteine through the conserved F or W. D genes are given only for firm matches. Size is stated for part of the rows, as once, few or many counts, or as a class when the clone is expanded.

v_call: TRBV20-1; d_call: -; clone_size: many; j_call: TRBJ2-5; cdr3_aa: CSAREPAVGQETQYF; cdr3_nt: TGCAGTGCTAGAGAGCCAGCGGTGGGTCAAGAGACCCAGTACTTC
v_call: TRBV20-1; d_call: -; clone_size: few; j_call: TRBJ1-2; cdr3_aa: CSADEGRDYGYTF; cdr3_nt: TGCAGTGCTGATGAGGGGCGCGACTATGGCTACACCTTC
v_call: TRBV7-3; d_call: -; clone_size: many; j_call: TRBJ2-5; cdr3_aa: CASSLVGFAEETQYF; cdr3_nt: TGTGCCAGCAGCTTAGTGGGGTTCGCCGAAGAGACCCAGTACTTC
v_call: TRBV3-1; d_call: TRBD1; clone_size: few; j_call: TRBJ1-6; cdr3_aa: CASSQVYRGRSPLHF; cdr3_nt: TGTGCCAGCAGCCAAGTTTACAGGGGGCGTTCACCCCTCCACTTT
v_call: TRBV19; d_call: -; clone_size: many; j_call: TRBJ1-2; cdr3_aa: CASKGPDYTF; cdr3_nt: TGTGCCAGTAAAGGGCCCGACTACACCTTC
v_call: TRBV6-5; d_call: -; clone_size: many; j_call: TRBJ1-1; cdr3_aa: CASSRGGTGQTEAFF; cdr3_nt: TGTGCCAGCAGCCGCGGTGGGACGGGTCAGACTGAAGCTTTCTTT
v_call: TRBV4-3; d_call: -; clone_size: many; j_call: TRBJ1-6; cdr3_aa: CASSRPQSPLHF; cdr3_nt: TGCGCCAGCAGCCGCCCTCAATCACCCCTCCACTTT
v_call: TRBV5-1; d_call: -; clone_size: -; j_call: TRBJ1-3; cdr3_aa: CASSIGPAGNTIYF; cdr3_nt: TGCGCCAGCAGCATCGGGCCGGCTGGAAACACCATATATTTT
v_call: TRBV3-1; d_call: -; clone_size: many; j_call: TRBJ2-1; cdr3_aa: CASSQDWRSYNEQFF; cdr3_nt: TGTGCCAGCAGCCAAGATTGGCGCTCCTACAATGAGCAGTTCTTC
v_call: TRBV10-3; d_call: TRBD1; clone_size: -; j_call: TRBJ2-5; cdr3_aa: CAISESGQGTLETQYF; cdr3_nt: TGTGCCATCAGTGAGTCGGGACAGGGAACTCTCGAGACCCAGTACTTC
v_call: TRBV7-9; d_call: -; clone_size: many; j_call: TRBJ1-1; cdr3_aa: CASSLSMAEAFF; cdr3_nt: TGTGCCAGCAGCTTAAGTATGGCTGAAGCTTTCTTT
v_call: TRBV6-6; d_call: -; clone_size: many; j_call: TRBJ1-4; cdr3_aa: CASSYSSVADEKLFF; cdr3_nt: TGTGCCAGCAGTTACTCCTCAGTGGCGGATGAAAAACTGTTTTTT
v_call: TRBV28; d_call: -; clone_size: many; j_call: TRBJ1-2; cdr3_aa: CASSFLIYGYTF; cdr3_nt: TGTGCCAGCAGTTTTTTGATCTATGGCTACACCTTC
v_call: TRBV7-3; d_call: -; clone_size: few; j_call: TRBJ1-1; cdr3_aa: CASSPRQVGTNTEAFF; cdr3_nt: TGTGCCAGCAGCCCCCGACAGGTGGGGACGAACACTGAAGCTTTCTTT
v_call: TRBV7-2; d_call: -; clone_size: many; j_call: TRBJ1-2; cdr3_aa: CASRPGWDSGYTF; cdr3_nt: TGTGCCAGCAGACCGGGGTGGGATTCGGGCTACACCTTC
v_call: TRBV18; d_call: -; clone_size: many; j_call: TRBJ2-5; cdr3_aa: CASSPRQEETQYF; cdr3_nt: TGTGCCAGCTCACCACGGCAAGAAGAGACCCAGTACTTC
v_call: TRBV3-1; d_call: -; clone_size: once; j_call: TRBJ2-7; cdr3_aa: CATPLGQSYEQYF; cdr3_nt: TGTGCCACCCCGCTAGGACAGTCCTACGAGCAGTACTTC